These 18 T cell receptor beta chains share one sample of origin, sequenced in a study of blood T cell repertoires in COVID-19 (dated by TCRdb to 2019 to 2021). Receptor amplification or capture employed the immunoSEQ multiplex PCR assay. As stored in TCRdb, this immuneACCESS dataset retains in-frame rearrangements with V and J assigned. A fraction of the clones does not appear; measured against another copy, unresolved V genes explain less than half of the discrepancy, and the remainder lacks a known reason. The sample table contains 310,000 or so clones; only one count was recorded for around 90% of them. 1.1% of the sample is held by the ten biggest clonotypes. The material sequenced was PBMCs or T cells enriched from blood (not recorded which). The receptors originated from a woman under 40 who had recovered from COVID-19.

CDR3 sequence (DNA): TGTGCCAGCAGCCTAGGGAGGGGCCCCCAACAAGAGACCCAGTACTTC. Its protein is CASSLGRGPQQETQYF. V and J are TRBV6-2 or TRBV6-3 and TRBJ2-5; TRBD2 agrees at 7 bases. This CDR3 is built from 16 residues. Germline V lookup: CDR1 MNHEY, CDR2 SVGEGT. V dropped 6 bases and J dropped 2; count of bases not matched to a gene: 12.

The chain recombines TRBV6-5 with TRBJ1-1; no clear D gene. Germline-derived CDR1 and CDR2 are MNHEY and SVGAGI. V gave up 6 bases and J gave up 6 bases, with 8 bases separating them. This CDR3 contains 11 residues. This chain's CDR3 is CASRERAEAFF. The CDR3 bases are TGTGCCAGCAGGGAGAGGGCTGAAGCTTTCTTT.

The chain is built from TRBV11-2 and TRBJ1-4; 9 nucleotides match TRBD1. The CDR3 runs to 16 residues. With V trimmed by 4 bases and J by 7 bases, 10 bases remained unmatched. The germline gives CDR1 SGHAT, CDR2 FQNNGV. CDR3 nucleotide sequence: TGTGCCAGCAGCTCAGCCACAGGGGGCTTCCGTGAAAAACTGTTTTTT. Protein: CASSSATGGFREKLFF.

This chain joins TRBV4-3 and TRBJ2-1, with TRBD2 as a possible D gene (5 bases). The CDR3 has 17 amino acids. V was trimmed by 0 bases and J by 0 bases, leaving 12 bases between them. Germline CDR1 is LGHNA and CDR2 is YSLEER. The CDR3 reads CASSQESGIHSYNEQFF. In DNA, the CDR3 is TGCGCCAGCAGCCAAGAATCGGGAATTCACTCCTACAATGAGCAGTTCTTC.

The chain joins TRBV7-9 to TRBJ1-6; unclear D gene. CDR1 is SEHNR, CDR2 FQNEAQ, per germline (reference sequence). V was clipped by 0 bases and J by 0 bases, with 6 bases between them. The CDR3 loop spans 16 amino acids. The CDR3 loop reads CASSLARSSYNSPLHF. As DNA, the CDR3 is TGTGCCAGCAGCTTAGCGAGGAGCTCCTATAATTCACCCCTCCACTTT.

This chain connects TRBV5-1 to TRBJ1-4; 8 bases agree with TRBD1. CDR1 is SGHRS, CDR2 YFSETQ, per germline. The CDR3 is 16 residues long. V lost 2 bases to trimming and J lost 8 bases; unmatched junction nucleotides: 11. DNA for the CDR3: TGCGCCAGCAGCTTCGGACAGGGAGGCGTAGGGGAAAAACTGTTTTTT. Protein: CASSFGQGGVGEKLFF.

The V call is TRBV7-9, the J call TRBJ2-7, with 14 bases aligning to TRBD2. The CDR3 loop spans 18 amino acids. In germline, CDR1 is SEHNR, CDR2 FQNEAQ (reference sequence). J gave up 5 bases and V 6 bases, and 15 bases lay outside the gene matches. This chain's CDR3 is CASRGLAGAQTSSHEQYF. CDR3 DNA: TGTGCCAGCAGGGGACTAGCGGGAGCACAAACCTCCAGCCACGAGCAGTACTTC.

The chain combines TRBV28 with TRBJ2-1; no definite D call. Germline CDR1 MDHEN, CDR2 SYDVKM. There are 12 residues in the CDR3. Deletions cut 6 bases from V and 0 bases from J, with 3 bases between. The CDR3 loop reads CASRSSYNEQFF. CDR3 bases: TGTGCCAGCAGGAGCTCCTACAATGAGCAGTTCTTC.

The DNA for the CDR3 is TGTGCCAGCAGTCAAACAGGACTAGCGGGGACCTACGAGCAGTACTTC. Protein: CASSQTGLAGTYEQYF. This rearrangement joins TRBV27 to TRBJ2-7; 12 bases line up with TRBD2. V was clipped by 5 bases and J by 2 bases; unmatched bases: 7. This CDR3 region has 16 residues. Per the germline V gene, CDR1 is MNHEY and CDR2 is SMNVEV (reference sequence).

The table lists this clone with a count of one. The chain recombines TRBV29-1 with TRBJ1-1, with TRBD1 identical over 10 bases. V was pared by 8 bases and J by 1 base, with 4 bases of the junction left unmatched. The CDR3 extends over 13 amino acids. CDR1 is SQVTM and CDR2 is ANQGSEA in the germline V gene. CDR3 nucleotides: TGCAGCATGGGACAGGGGAAGAACACTGAAGCTTTCTTT. Its protein product is CSMGQGKNTEAFF. Based on the CDR3 plus reference TRBV29-1 and TRBJ1-1, the full variable domain is SAVISQKPSRDICQRGTSLTIQCQVDSQVTMMFWYRQQPGQSLTLIATANQGSEATYESGFVIDKFPISRPNLTFSTLTVSNMSPEDSSIYLCSMGQGKNTEAFFGQGTRLTVV.

The V and J genes are TRBV9 and TRBJ2-1, with TRBD2 identical over 8 bases. The J segment lost 1 base and the V segment lost 0 bases, leaving 3 bases of the junction unmatched. The CDR3 loop spans 16 amino acids. The germline CDR1 and CDR2 sequences are SGDLS and YYNGEE. CDR3 sequence reads: CASSVVASGSYNEQFF. In DNA, the CDR3 is TGTGCCAGCAGCGTAGTTGCTAGCGGGTCCTACAATGAGCAGTTCTTC. Based on the CDR3 plus reference TRBV9 and TRBJ2-1, the full variable domain is DSGVTQTPKHLITATGQRVTLRCSPRSGDLSVYWYQQSLDQGLQFLIQYYNGEERAKGNILERFSAQQFPDLHSELNLSSLELGDSALYFCASSVVASGSYNEQFFGPGTRLTVL.

V and J are TRBV9 and TRBJ1-4; no reliable D call. Trimming took off 0 bases at V and 6 bases at J, with 9 bases between the two ends. Germline CDR1 SGDLS, CDR2 YYNGEE. This CDR3 has 14 amino acids. The CDR3 loop reads CASSVGQIDEKLFF. The CDR3 DNA sequence: TGTGCCAGCAGCGTAGGGCAAATCGATGAAAAACTGTTTTTT.

This chain joins TRBV28 and TRBJ1-6, with TRBD1 as a possible D gene (5 bases). Germline V gene data show CDR1 as MDHEN and CDR2 as SYDVKM. The CDR3 has 14 amino acids. Trimming removed 7 bases from V and 7 bases from J, with 14 bases in between. CDR3 region: CASNIDSFNSPLHF. The CDR3 nucleotides are TGTGCCAGCAATATAGACAGTTTCAATTCACCCCTCCACTTT.

The chain couples TRBV19 to TRBJ1-2; D ambiguous. The germline V gene encodes CDR1 LNHDA and CDR2 SQIVND (reference sequence). CDR3 length: 11 amino acids. V was pared by 7 bases and J by 4 bases, with 7 bases between. The CDR3 DNA reads TGTGCCAGTACCGAGAGCTATGGCTACACCTTC. Amino acids: CASTESYGYTF.

The CDR3 region has the DNA TGCAGCGTTAGGGGGGACAGGGACGGTGGTGGAAACACCATATATTTT. Its translation is CSVRGDRDGGGNTIYF. The rearrangement links TRBV29-1 to TRBJ1-3, with 9 positions matching TRBD1. The CDR3 length is 16 residues. V shed 5 bases, J shed 3 bases, and the junction held 11 bases outside the gene matches. CDR1 is SQVTM, CDR2 ANQGSEA, per germline.

This clone was seen a single time. V is TRBV19 and J is TRBJ1-4, with 7 bases lining up with TRBD1. The CDR3 has 12 residues. The germline V gene encodes CDR1 LNHDA and CDR2 SQIVND (reference sequence). With V trimmed by 9 bases and J by 7 bases, 5 bases remained unmatched. CDR3 loop: CASRQGSEKLFF. CDR3 bases: TGTGCCAGCCGACAGGGAAGTGAAAAACTGTTTTTT.

The chain employs TRBV5-1 and TRBJ1-4; TRBD1 might be the D (6 bases). In germline, CDR1 is SGHRS, CDR2 YFSETQ. The CDR3 consists of 13 residues. The V end lost 3 bases, the J end lost 7 bases, and 10 bases lay between the germline ends. CDR3 region: CASSSGQIEKLFF. In DNA form, the CDR3 reads TGCGCCAGCAGCTCCGGACAGATTGAAAAACTGTTTTTT.

Worth noting for this clone: A junction boundary mismatches the germline segment, possibly from a read error. The gene calls are TRBV6-2 or TRBV6-3 and TRBJ1-1, with 7 bases aligning to TRBD1. The CDR3 runs 14 residues. Germline CDR1 reads MNHEY; CDR2 reads SVGEGT. CDR3 sequence (DNA): TGTGCCAGCAATTACGACAGGGTACGCACTGAAGCTTTCTTT. It encodes CASNYDRVRTEAFF.